This entry lists 29 T cell receptor beta chains sequenced from one sample in a study of blood T cells in healthy people across ages. It was with a sample-barcoded 5' primer and a J-beta primer mix that a second PCR of about 6 to 11 cycles was run. Via MiXCR, TCRdb re-called the 5' RACE reads, giving one row per CDR3 protein. The profile shows around 800,000 distinct CDR3 sequences, about 55% of them singletons. The sample was blood. All receptors derive from a man aged 80 or over in good health.

The chain links TRBV7-2 to TRBJ2-7; 10 bases map to TRBD2. V shed 0 bases and J 6 bases; nucleotides not matched to a gene: 11. CDR3 length: 17 amino acids. Germline loops: CDR1 SGHTA, CDR2 FQGNSA. The CDR3 is CASSLASTASGRGEQYF. The CDR3 bases are TGTGCCAGCAGCTTAGCTTCTACGGCTAGCGGGAGAGGCGAGCAGTACTTC.

The V and J genes are TRBV24-1 and TRBJ2-7; unclear D gene. This CDR3 comprises 14 residues. V lost 2 bases to trimming and J lost 9 bases, with 16 bases between them. Looked up from germline, CDR1 is KGHDR and CDR2 is SFDVKD. CDR3 DNA: TGTGCCACCAGTGATTCCACGACGGTCCACGGGCAGTACTTC. Translated, it gives CATSDSTTVHGQYF.

The chain employs TRBV6-5 and TRBJ2-5; 13 nucleotides line up with TRBD2. The CDR3 totals 19 residues. V lost 0 bases and J lost 1; bases outside the gene matches: 8. Germline CDR1 and CDR2: MNHEY and SVGAGI. The CDR3 loop reads CASSYSRLAGGEGQETQYF. CDR3 DNA sequence: TGTGCCAGCAGTTACTCCCGACTAGCGGGAGGAGAGGGCCAAGAGACCCAGTACTTC.

This rearrangement joins TRBV6-1 to TRBJ2-4; 11 bases line up with TRBD2. This CDR3 is 15 amino acids long. J gave up 15 bases and V 0 bases, and 10 bases lay outside the gene matches. Germline V gene lookup returns CDR1 MNHNS and CDR2 SASEGT. Here the CDR3 reads CASSEAGLAGGVMYF. In DNA, the CDR3 is TGTGCCAGCAGTGAAGCAGGGCTAGCGGGAGGCGTCATGTACTTC.

J is TRBJ2-7 and V is TRBV27, with 8 positions matching TRBD1. Per germline, CDR1 MNHEY and CDR2 SMNVEV (reference sequence). The CDR3 covers 16 residues. With V trimmed by 2 bases and J by 3 bases, 9 bases remained unmatched. As DNA, the CDR3 is TGTGCCAGCAGTTTAAGCCCCGGGACAGGCTTCTACGAGCAGTACTTC. Its translation: CASSLSPGTGFYEQYF.

In its sample, this clonotype was seen a few times. The chain carries TRBV7-9 and TRBJ2-5; D is possibly TRBD1 (6 bases). CDR1 SEHNR and CDR2 FQNEAQ come from the germline V gene (reference sequence). This CDR3 region has 14 residues. V was shortened by 0 bases and J by 5 bases, with 10 bases between the two germline ends. Here the CDR3 reads CASSLAGGSETQYF. The CDR3 DNA reads as TGTGCCAGCAGCTTAGCAGGGGGTTCTGAGACCCAGTACTTC. Full variable domain (missing parts from reference TRBV7-9 and TRBJ2-5): DTGVSQNPRHKITKRGQNVTFRCDPISEHNRLYWYRQTLGQGPEFLTYFQNEAQLEKSRLLSDRFSAERPKGSFSTLEIQRTEQGDSAMYLCASSLAGGSETQYFGPGTRLLVL.

The V gene is TRBV29-1, the J gene TRBJ2-7; tentative D call: TRBD1 (5 bases). Trimming took 4 bases from V and 11 from J, leaving 18 bases between them. This CDR3 contains 12 residues. The germline V gene encodes CDR1 SQVTM and CDR2 ANQGSEA. CDR3 bases: TGCAGCGTTGGGGGTCAGGGCTCCGCGGAGTACTTC. It is translated as CSVGGQGSAEYF.

The chain uses TRBV11-2 and TRBJ2-5; D gene ambiguous. Between the trimmed V and J ends, which lost 3 bases and 1 base, there was a span of 9 bases. The CDR3 has 14 amino acids. Germline loops: CDR1 SGHAT, CDR2 FQNNGV. Here the CDR3 DNA reads TGTGCCAGCAGCTTCCGTTACCCCCAAGAGACCCAGTACTTC. Translated, it gives CASSFRYPQETQYF.

This clonotype appeared a few times. The genes are TRBV11-1 and TRBJ2-1, with 11 nucleotides matching TRBD2. Germline values: CDR1 SGHAT, CDR2 FQDESV (reference sequence). The CDR3 spans 16 residues. J was trimmed by 4 bases and V by 3 bases; bases with no gene match: 5. The DNA for the CDR3 is TGTGCCAGCAGCTTTAGTAGCGGGAGGGTATACAATGAGCAGTTCTTC. This gives the protein CASSFSSGRVYNEQFF.

The V and J genes are TRBV6-5 and TRBJ2-3, with 7 bases lining up with TRBD1. This CDR3 has 15 residues. Unmatched junction bases numbered 13, after V lost 6 bases and J lost 7 bases. Germline CDR1 MNHEY, CDR2 SVGAGI. In nucleotides, the CDR3 is TGTGCCAGCAGCAGGTGGGGACAGAGCTCACATACGCAGTATTTT. Residues: CASSRWGQSSHTQYF.

This sequence joins TRBV7-2 and TRBJ2-7; TRBD1 matches 10 bases. V lost 5 bases, J lost 4 bases, and 8 bases stayed unmatched. The CDR3 has 15 amino acids. The germline V gene has CDR1 SGHTA and CDR2 FQGNSA. CDR3 residues: CASSTSLDRGYEQYF. In nucleotides, the CDR3 is TGTGCCAGCAGCACCTCTTTGGACAGGGGGTACGAGCAGTACTTC.

About this clonotype: Mismatch with germline at one junction end may stem from a read error. The gene calls are TRBV7-9 and TRBJ2-7, with TRBD2 matching over 12 bases. The CDR3 totals 16 residues. The germline gives CDR1 SEHNR, CDR2 FQNEAQ (reference sequence). The CDR3, as DNA: TGTGCCAGCAGCGACGCCACTAGCGGGAGGTCCTGCGAGCAGTACTTC. Its protein product is CASSDATSGRSCEQYF.

The gene calls are TRBV5-5 and TRBJ1-4; a weak D match, TRBD1 (6 bases). V lost 8 bases, J lost 2 bases, and 13 bases lay in between. Germline V gene lookup returns CDR1 SGHKS and CDR2 YYEKEE (reference sequence). CDR3 length: 14 amino acids. The CDR3 DNA reads TGTGCCAGTAGCCACAGGGTGACTAATGAAAAACTGTTTTTT. It yields the protein CASSHRVTNEKLFF. Supplemented by reference TRBV5-5 and TRBJ1-4, the full variable domain reads DAGVTQSPTHLIKTRGQQVTLRCSPISGHKSVSWYQQVLGQGPQFIFQYYEKEERGRGNFPDRFSARQFPNYSSELNVNALLLGDSALYLCASSHRVTNEKLFFGSGTQLSVL.

This clonotype has a handful of counts. The rearrangement joins TRBV7-2 to TRBJ1-4, with D perhaps matching TRBD1 (6 bases). Germline V lookup: CDR1 SGHTA, CDR2 FQGNSA. The CDR3 spans 16 residues. V was clipped by 5 bases and J by 7 bases, with 20 bases between them. As DNA, the CDR3 is TGTGCCAGCAGCCTAGGGTTGGGGGCGATCGGTGAAAAACTGTTTTTT. Amino acid sequence: CASSLGLGAIGEKLFF.

The chain links TRBV14 to TRBJ2-2, with D possibly TRBD1 on 5 matching bases. The V gene's germline CDR1 is SGHDN and CDR2 FVKESK. This CDR3 has 14 amino acids. Trimming left V 2 bases short and J 5 bases short, with 9 bases between. Here the CDR3 reads CASSQQGWTGELFF. In nucleotides, the CDR3 is TGTGCCAGCAGCCAACAGGGTTGGACCGGGGAGCTGTTTTTT.

J is TRBJ2-2 and V is TRBV27; D gene unclear. V was pared by 2 bases and J by 0 bases, with 13 bases between. The germline V gene encodes CDR1 MNHEY and CDR2 SMNVEV (reference sequence). CDR3 length: 17 amino acids. The DNA for the CDR3 is TGTGCCAGCAGTTTAAGAACTCGGACGGCGAACACCGGGGAGCTGTTTTTT. Its translation is CASSLRTRTANTGELFF.

The V and J genes are TRBV20-1 and TRBJ2-6, with D unresolved. V was cut by 0 bases and J by 4 bases, with 10 bases left in between. Germline CDR1 is DFQATT and CDR2 is SNEGSKA (reference sequence). The CDR3 extends over 15 amino acids. The DNA for the CDR3 is TGCAGTGCTAGAGAACTGGGTTCCGGGGCCAACGTCCTGACTTTC. Translation gives CSARELGSGANVLTF.

The chain carries TRBV7-9 and TRBJ2-7, with D possibly matching TRBD1 (6 bases). The germline CDR1 and CDR2 sequences are SEHNR and FQNEAQ (reference sequence). The germline V and J ends were trimmed by 7 bases and 2 bases, with 15 bases remaining between them. This CDR3 is built from 14 residues. In nucleotides, the CDR3 is TGTGCCAGCACCCAACAGGGATCCACCTACGAGCAGTACTTC. Protein product: CASTQQGSTYEQYF.

The chain joins TRBV7-2 to TRBJ2-7; tentative D call: TRBD1 (5 bases). The tail of the sequence fits TRBJ2-5 better, so the J call may be wrong. This CDR3 is 14 amino acids long. CDR1 SGHTA and CDR2 FQGNSA come from the germline V gene. CDR3 sequence: CASSRTLGVQTQYF. The CDR3 DNA reads TGTGCCAGCAGCCGGACCCTAGGGGTACAGACCCAGTACTTC.

CDR3 coding DNA: TGCAGTGTTCTCATGCTCCCCAGGGGGGCAACTAATGAAAAACTGTTTTTT. This gives the protein CSVLMLPRGATNEKLFF. This chain joins TRBV20-1 and TRBJ1-4; 7 bases match TRBD1. Trimming cost V 7 bases and J 0 bases; bases outside gene matches: 14. Germline V gene sequence: CDR1 DFQATT, CDR2 SNEGSKA (reference sequence). CDR3 length: 17 residues.

This clonotype showed up just a few times. The J gene is TRBJ2-7, the V gene TRBV29-1; D perhaps matches TRBD1 (5 bases). CDR1 and CDR2 from the germline V gene are SQVTM and ANQGSEA. Trimming left V 4 bases short and J 0 bases short, with 13 bases between. The CDR3 extends over 14 amino acids. The CDR3 DNA reads as TGCAGCGTTGGCAGGGTCGGTTTCTCCTACGAGCAGTACTTC. Translated, it gives CSVGRVGFSYEQYF.

The chain employs TRBV25-1 and TRBJ1-1, with D possibly matching TRBD1 (5 bases). From germline, CDR1 is MGHDK and CDR2 SYGVNS. The CDR3 extends over 12 amino acids. V shed 8 bases and J shed 3 bases, with 10 bases lying between them. The CDR3 DNA reads TGTGCCAGCGCGCCGGGGGACACTGAAGCTTTCTTT. This gives the protein CASAPGDTEAFF.

This clonotype was detected only a few times. The gene calls are TRBV7-2 and TRBJ2-3, with D possibly being TRBD1 or TRBD2 (6 bases each). The germline V gene encodes CDR1 SGHTA and CDR2 FQGNSA. Trimming pared 4 bases from V and 14 bases from J, leaving 19 bases between. This CDR3 region has 13 residues. This CDR3 reads CASSSGAQGYAYF. The CDR3 region has the DNA TGTGCCAGCAGCTCGGGGGCTCAGGGATACGCGTATTTT.

This clonotype has more than one count but fewer than ten. The V gene is TRBV12-3 or TRBV12-4, the J gene TRBJ1-1; TRBD1 matches at 9 bases. V trimming: 4 bases; J trimming: 1 base; junction bases outside the gene matches: 7. The CDR3 contains 16 residues. The CDR3, as DNA: TGTGCCAGCAGTTCCACCCCGGGACAGGGGAACACTGAAGCTTTCTTT. It codes for CASSSTPGQGNTEAFF.

The J gene is TRBJ1-5, the V gene TRBV3-1; D gene uncertain. The V gene's germline CDR1 is LGHDT and CDR2 YNNKEL (reference sequence). V was cut by 11 bases and J by 4 bases, with 12 bases left in between. CDR3 size: 12 residues. The CDR3 DNA reads TGTGCCGTCGGGGAACTTAATCAGCCCCAGCATTTT. Translation: CAVGELNQPQHF.

The table lists this clonotype with a few counts. This sequence joins TRBV3-1 and TRBJ2-3, with a tentative D call TRBD1 (6 bases). The germline V gene encodes CDR1 LGHDT and CDR2 YNNKEL (reference sequence). There are 16 residues in the CDR3. With 4 bases removed from V and 1 base from J, the gap between germline ends came to 15 bases. This CDR3 is CASSPLRDTRTDTQYF. The CDR3 DNA reads TGTGCCAGCAGCCCCCTCCGGGACACCCGCACAGATACGCAGTATTTT.

J is TRBJ2-1 and V is TRBV12-3 or TRBV12-4; D possibly uses TRBD1 or TRBD2 (6 bases each). V lost 6 bases, J lost 1 base, and 19 bases lay in between. The CDR3 has 17 residues. CDR3 sequence reads: CASRTGGVRGSYNEQFF. In DNA form, the CDR3 reads TGTGCCAGCAGAACCGGGGGAGTGAGGGGGTCCTACAATGAGCAGTTCTTC.

The rearrangement joins TRBV7-2 to TRBJ2-3, with no clear D. From germline, CDR1 is SGHTA and CDR2 FQGNSA. This CDR3 contains 13 residues. V gave up 5 bases and J gave up 6 bases, with 12 bases separating them. The CDR3 spells CASSPRPPDTQYF. CDR3 nucleotide sequence: TGTGCCAGCAGCCCCCGCCCGCCGGATACGCAGTATTTT. Supplemented by reference TRBV7-2 and TRBJ2-3, the full variable domain reads GAGVSQSPSNKVTEKGKDVELRCDPISGHTALYWYRQSLGQGLEFLIYFQGNSAPDKSGLPSDRFSAERTGGSVSTLTIQRTQQEDSAVYLCASSPRPPDTQYFGPGTRLTVL.

V gene TRBV20-1 combines with J gene TRBJ2-7, with a weak D call TRBD1 (5 bases). The V end was cut by 0 bases, the J end by 0 bases, with 9 bases between. Germline V gene sequence: CDR1 DFQATT, CDR2 SNEGSKA (reference sequence). This CDR3 region has 14 residues. The CDR3 sequence is CSARDRTGSYEQYF. The CDR3 nucleotides read TGCAGTGCTAGAGATCGCACAGGCTCCTACGAGCAGTACTTC.